Listed below are T cell receptor beta chains from one sample, sequenced in a study of patients and donors after allogeneic stem cell transplantation. TCRdb re-called the RT-PCR reads with MiXCR, one entry per CDR3 protein. The repertoire holds approximately 12,000 distinct CDR3 sequences, with roughly 24% as singletons. The sequenced sample consisted of blood, either unsorted or a sorted T cell fraction (not recorded which). Every receptor here comes from a human donor who was either an allogeneic HSCT recipient or a stem cell or donor lymphocyte infusion donor (not recorded which). It is not recorded whose cells these are; they may come from a transplant donor. The CDR3 runs from the conserved cysteine through the conserved F or W. Fields, in order: clone size, V gene, D gene, J gene, CDR3 protein, CDR3 DNA. A D gene is named only where the DNA matches it firmly. Clone size, where shown, is once, few, many, or a class for clones that have expanded.

NA	TRBV5-1	TRBD2	TRBJ2-1	CASSLEGTSAYNEQFF	TGCGCCAGCAGCTTGGAGGGGACTAGCGCTTACAATGAGCAGTTCTTC
medium-sized	TRBV6-5	NA	TRBJ1-2	CASSYGGSNYGYTF	TGTGCCAGCAGTTACGGTGGCAGCAACTATGGCTACACCTTC
NA	TRBV5-1	NA	TRBJ2-1	CASSRMTTPSYNEQFF	TGCGCCAGCAGCAGAATGACTACGCCATCCTACAATGAGCAGTTCTTC
few	TRBV6-1	NA	TRBJ2-2	CASSDVRGTGELFF	TGTGCCAGCAGTGACGTCAGGGGCACCGGGGAGCTGTTTTTT
NA	TRBV12-3/TRBV12-4	TRBD2	TRBJ2-7	CASSFGGGPSYEQYF	TGTGCCAGCAGTTTTGGGGGAGGGCCAAGCTACGAGCAGTACTTC
NA	TRBV7-6	NA	TRBJ1-3	CASSQIISDVSGNTIYF	TGTGCCAGCAGTCAGATAATTTCGGACGTCTCTGGAAACACCATATATTTT
NA	TRBV15	TRBD1	TRBJ2-7	CATSKPGQGIYEQYF	TGTGCCACCAGCAAGCCGGGACAGGGGATCTACGAGCAGTACTTC
few	TRBV28	TRBD2	TRBJ2-3	CASKLAGVDTQYF	TGTGCCAGCAAACTAGCGGGAGTAGATACGCAGTATTTT
medium-sized	TRBV28	NA	TRBJ1-6	CASSGVPYNSPLHF	TGTGCCAGCAGTGGAGTCCCCTATAATTCACCCCTCCACTTT
NA	TRBV27	NA	TRBJ2-2	CASSLSILNTGELFF	TGTGCCAGCAGTTTAAGCATCCTCAACACCGGGGAGCTGTTTTTT
NA	TRBV7-8	NA	TRBJ1-5	CASSLRGADSNQPQHF	TGTGCCAGCAGCTTACGGGGGGCGGATAGCAATCAGCCCCAGCATTTT
few	TRBV2	NA	TRBJ1-5	CASSGPLGYGSGNQPQHF	TGTGCCAGCAGTGGTCCGCTAGGTTATGGGTCGGGCAATCAGCCCCAGCATTTT
NA	TRBV7-9	TRBD1	TRBJ1-2	CASSQETTGSYGYTF	TGTGCCAGCAGCCAAGAGACGACAGGGAGCTATGGCTACACCTTC
many	TRBV7-2	NA	TRBJ1-1	CASSLAGTANTEAFF	TGTGCCAGCAGCTTAGCAGGCACAGCGAACACTGAAGCTTTCTTT
NA	TRBV3-1	NA	TRBJ1-1	CASSQARDTEAFF	TGTGCCAGCAGCCAAGCTAGGGATACTGAAGCTTTCTTT
few	TRBV4-2	NA	TRBJ1-4	CASSQDGGEKLFF	TGTGCCAGCAGCCAAGATGGAGGTGAAAAACTGTTTTTT
few	TRBV30	NA	TRBJ1-5	CAWSVAGVQPQHF	TGTGCCTGGAGTGTTGCGGGGGTTCAGCCCCAGCATTTT
NA	TRBV2	NA	TRBJ1-2	CASRMGSGYTF	TGTGCCAGCAGAATGGGATCTGGCTACACCTTC
medium-sized	TRBV10-3	NA	TRBJ1-3	CAISKGNTIYF	TGTGCCATCAGTAAAGGAAACACCATATATTTT
few	TRBV29-1	NA	TRBJ2-5	CSVGRPVGWQETQYF	TGCAGCGTTGGACGCCCGGTGGGGTGGCAAGAGACCCAGTACTTC
NA	TRBV6-5	NA	TRBJ1-1	CASSYLGQTEAFF	TGTGCCAGCAGTTACCTGGGACAAACTGAAGCTTTCTTT
few	TRBV6-5	TRBD1	TRBJ2-7	CASSRGQAYEQYF	TGTGCCAGCAGCCGTGGACAGGCCTACGAGCAGTACTTC
many	TRBV7-8	NA	TRBJ1-2	CASSLEAGRSYGYTF	TGTGCCAGCAGCTTAGAGGCGGGACGGAGCTATGGCTACACCTTC
few	TRBV28	NA	TRBJ2-7	CASTTAPLTYEQYF	TGTGCCAGCACCACCGCCCCCCTTACCTACGAGCAGTACTTC
NA	TRBV28	NA	TRBJ1-5	CASPGGRAQHF	TGTGCCAGCCCCGGAGGGCGGGCCCAGCATTTT
NA	TRBV19	NA	TRBJ2-3	CASSGGANGTDTQYF	TGTGCCAGTAGTGGGGGGGCGAATGGCACAGATACGCAGTATTTT
few	TRBV12-3/TRBV12-4	NA	TRBJ2-7	CASSFKWAGQYF	TGTGCCAGCAGCTTCAAGTGGGCCGGGCAGTACTTC
NA	TRBV9	NA	TRBJ2-1	CASSVLGENEQFF	TGTGCCAGCAGCGTATTAGGTGAGAATGAGCAGTTCTTC
NA	TRBV20-1	TRBD1	TRBJ1-2	CSATTGRDGYTF	TGCAGTGCTACGACAGGGAGGGATGGCTACACCTTC
few	TRBV29-1	NA	TRBJ2-7	CSVAGSSVSYEQYF	TGCAGCGTTGCAGGGTCGAGCGTCTCCTACGAGCAGTACTTC
NA	TRBV29-1	TRBD1	TRBJ2-7	CSVMGQGMIYEQYF	TGCAGCGTAATGGGACAGGGGATGATCTACGAGCAGTACTTC
medium-sized	TRBV19	NA	TRBJ1-5	CASSIARMNQPQHF	TGTGCCAGTAGTATAGCGCGGATGAATCAGCCCCAGCATTTT
few	TRBV6-2/TRBV6-3	NA	TRBJ2-2	CASSLKWRELFF	TGTGCCAGCAGTTTGAAGTGGCGGGAGCTGTTTTTT
NA	TRBV4-3	NA	TRBJ1-2	CASSPQGGWDYGYTF	TGCGCCAGCAGCCCCCAGGGAGGATGGGACTATGGCTACACCTTC
few	TRBV4-3	NA	TRBJ1-1	CASSQEGPGTEAFF	TGCGCCAGCAGCCAAGAGGGCCCCGGGACTGAAGCTTTCTTT
many	TRBV10-3	NA	TRBJ2-7	CAISERGSSDEQYF	TGTGCCATCAGTGAGCGGGGGAGCTCTGACGAGCAGTACTTC
few	TRBV7-9	NA	TRBJ1-1	CASSLRTLGTQEAFF	TGTGCCAGCAGCTTGCGTACCCTCGGGACACAGGAAGCTTTCTTT
few	TRBV15	NA	TRBJ1-1	CATSRVGAEAFF	TGTGCCACCAGCAGGGTGGGGGCGGAAGCTTTCTTT
NA	TRBV28	NA	TRBJ1-4	CASSGQGPDNEKLFF	TGTGCCAGCAGTGGGCAGGGGCCTGATAATGAAAAACTGTTTTTT
once	TRBV6-5	TRBD2	TRBJ2-2	CASAGGPDTGELFF	TGTGCCAGCGCGGGAGGGCCGGACACCGGGGAGCTGTTTTTT
many	TRBV12-3/TRBV12-4	NA	TRBJ1-6	CASSLVGRNNSPLHF	TGTGCCAGCAGTTTAGTTGGGCGGAATAATTCACCCCTCCACTTT
NA	TRBV12-3/TRBV12-4	TRBD1	TRBJ1-3	CASSLDRAGNTIYF	TGTGCCAGCAGTTTGGACAGGGCCGGAAACACCATATATTTT
NA	TRBV5-4	TRBD1	TRBJ2-2	CASRANDRGNTGELFF	TGTGCCAGCAGAGCTAACGACAGGGGGAACACCGGGGAGCTGTTTTTT
NA	TRBV19	NA	TRBJ1-3	CASSLDISGNTIYF	TGTGCCAGTAGTCTCGACATCTCTGGAAACACCATATATTTT
few	TRBV18	NA	TRBJ1-3	CASSPGRTSGNTIYF	TGTGCCAGCTCACCCGGCAGAACCTCTGGAAACACCATATATTTT
NA	TRBV27	NA	TRBJ2-1	CASSLEGFHEQFF	TGTGCCAGCAGTTTAGAAGGGTTCCATGAGCAGTTCTTC
NA	TRBV5-1	TRBD2	TRBJ2-1	CASSLARTSVRGHNEQFF	TGCGCCAGCAGCTTGGCTCGGACTAGCGTAAGGGGCCACAATGAGCAGTTCTTC
NA	TRBV12-3/TRBV12-4	NA	TRBJ1-1	CASGDTEAFF	TGTGCCAGCGGAGACACTGAAGCTTTCTTT
NA	TRBV20-1	NA	TRBJ2-6	CSARDQVTGANVLTF	TGCAGTGCTAGAGACCAGGTGACTGGGGCCAACGTCCTGACTTTC
NA	TRBV27	TRBD2	TRBJ2-3	CASRLASGFSTDTQYF	TGTGCCAGCAGGCTGGCTAGCGGTTTTAGCACAGATACGCAGTATTTT
NA	TRBV18	TRBD1	TRBJ1-4	CASSPDRGPNEKLFF	TGTGCCAGCTCACCAGACAGGGGACCTAATGAAAAACTGTTTTTT
NA	TRBV12-3/TRBV12-4	NA	TRBJ2-6	CASTEFSGANVLTF	TGTGCCAGCACGGAGTTCTCTGGGGCCAACGTCCTGACTTTC
once	TRBV6-2/TRBV6-3	NA	TRBJ2-2	CASSYSGRATGELFF	TGTGCCAGCAGTTACTCTGGCAGGGCAACCGGGGAGCTGTTTTTT
few	TRBV20-1	TRBD1	TRBJ1-4	CSGSGQINEKLFF	TGCAGTGGTTCGGGACAGATTAATGAAAAACTGTTTTTT